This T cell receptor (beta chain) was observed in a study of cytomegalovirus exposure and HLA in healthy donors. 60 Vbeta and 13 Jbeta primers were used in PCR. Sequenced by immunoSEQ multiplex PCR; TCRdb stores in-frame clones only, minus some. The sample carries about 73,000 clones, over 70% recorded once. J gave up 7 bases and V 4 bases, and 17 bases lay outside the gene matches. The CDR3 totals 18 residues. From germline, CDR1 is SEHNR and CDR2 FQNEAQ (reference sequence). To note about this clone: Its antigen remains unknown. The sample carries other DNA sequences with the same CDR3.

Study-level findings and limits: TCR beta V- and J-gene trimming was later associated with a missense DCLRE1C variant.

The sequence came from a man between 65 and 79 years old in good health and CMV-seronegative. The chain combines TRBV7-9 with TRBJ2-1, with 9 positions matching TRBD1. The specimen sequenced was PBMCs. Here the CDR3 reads CASSSAYRHRGRWNEQFF. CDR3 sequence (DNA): TGTGCCAGCAGCTCAGCCTACCGACACAGGGGGCGGTGGAATGAGCAGTTCTTC. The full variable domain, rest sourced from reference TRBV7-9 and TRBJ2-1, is DTGVSQNPRHKITKRGQNVTFRCDPISEHNRLYWYRQTLGQGPEFLTYFQNEAQLEKSRLLSDRFSAERPKGSFSTLEIQRTEQGDSAMYLCASSSAYRHRGRWNEQFFGPGTRLTVL.